These 29 T cell receptor beta chains came from one sample sequenced in a study of T cell responses to AZD1222 COVID-19 vaccine. Generated by immunoSEQ multiplex PCR, the TCRdb table keeps only in-frame clones and is missing some. The sample has about 140,000 clones, around 92% seen once. This material consisted of peripheral blood, taken after recovery from COVID-19. The origin of the receptors is an adult who had recovered from COVID-19.

The chain is built from TRBV10-3 and TRBJ1-5, with D perhaps TRBD1 (6 bases). This CDR3 is 14 amino acids long. Deletions cut 3 bases from V and 6 bases from J, with 12 bases between. Germline lookup yields CDR1 ENHRY and CDR2 SYGVKD. This CDR3 is CAISETGSGQPQHF. CDR3 bases: TGTGCCATCAGTGAAACAGGGAGCGGTCAGCCCCAGCATTTT.

The sample holds one count of this clone. V gene TRBV6-5 combines with J gene TRBJ2-1, with 7 bases fitting TRBD1. Unmatched junction bases numbered 7, after V lost 6 bases and J lost 2 bases. The CDR3 sequence is 15 residues long. Germline V gene data show CDR1 as MNHEY and CDR2 as SVGAGI. CDR3 sequence reads: CASRHGQETYNEQFF. The CDR3 DNA is TGTGCCAGCAGACACGGACAGGAGACCTACAATGAGCAGTTCTTC.

The J gene is TRBJ2-1, the V gene TRBV4-2, with 13 bases fitting TRBD2. CDR1 is LGHNA and CDR2 is YNFKEQ in the germline V gene. Trimming took 0 bases from V and 7 from J; bases not matched to a gene: 9. The length of the CDR3 is 18 residues. CDR3 amino acids: CASSQDGRLAGGGNEQFF. CDR3 nucleotide sequence: TGTGCCAGCAGCCAAGACGGACGACTAGCGGGAGGTGGAAATGAGCAGTTCTTC.

This sequence joins TRBV7-9 and TRBJ1-2; TRBD1 might be the D (6 bases). CDR1 and CDR2 (germline): SEHNR, FQNEAQ (reference sequence). The CDR3 spans 15 residues. The V end lost 2 bases, the J end lost 8 bases, and 18 bases lay between the germline ends. The CDR3 loop reads CASSLRKTGLEGYTF. Here the CDR3 DNA reads TGTGCCAGCAGCTTAAGGAAAACAGGGTTGGAGGGCTACACCTTC.

The CDR3 sequence: CASSVVRLDTQYF. The CDR3, as DNA: TGTGCCAGCAGTGTGGTCAGACTAGATACGCAGTATTTT. The rearrangement links TRBV2 to TRBJ2-3; no reliable D call. Germline CDR1 is SNHLY and CDR2 is FYNNEI. V lost 4 bases to trimming and J lost 5 bases, with 10 bases between them. The length of the CDR3 is 13 residues.

The J gene is TRBJ2-7, the V gene TRBV11-2; 7 bases match TRBD2. Germline trimming cut 1 base from V and 2 bases from J; bases unmatched to any gene: 11. Germline CDR1 reads SGHAT; CDR2 reads FQNNGV. The CDR3 length is 17 residues. CDR3 protein: CASSLVGPAGSAYEQYF. The DNA of the CDR3 is TGTGCCAGCAGCTTAGTCGGTCCAGCGGGAAGCGCCTACGAGCAGTACTTC.

The chain has TRBV12-3 or TRBV12-4 and TRBJ2-2, with D hard to call. This CDR3 has 13 amino acids. V was cut by 5 bases and J by 7 bases, with 11 bases left in between. DNA of the CDR3: TGTGCCAGCAGTCGAGACCACGACGGGGAGCTGTTTTTT. Translation: CASSRDHDGELFF.

V and J are TRBV7-8 and TRBJ2-1; tentatively, D is TRBD1 or TRBD2 (5 bases each). Germline V gives CDR1 SGHVS, CDR2 FQNEAQ. V lost 0 bases to trimming and J lost 5 bases, with 8 bases between them. CDR3 length: 14 amino acids. The CDR3 nucleotides are TGTGCCAGCAGCTTAGCGGGGCGGGACAATGAGCAGTTCTTC. Translation: CASSLAGRDNEQFF.

The chain couples TRBV5-5 to TRBJ2-7; D ambiguous. The CDR3 has 14 amino acids. The V gene's germline CDR1 is SGHKS and CDR2 YYEKEE (reference sequence). Between the trimmed V and J ends, which lost 1 base and 1 base, there was a span of 9 bases. The CDR3 sequence: CASSLLKKSYEQYF. In nucleotides, the CDR3 is TGTGCCAGCAGCTTGCTTAAGAAGTCCTACGAGCAGTACTTC. The full variable domain, rest sourced from reference TRBV5-5 and TRBJ2-7, is DAGVTQSPTHLIKTRGQQVTLRCSPISGHKSVSWYQQVLGQGPQFIFQYYEKEERGRGNFPDRFSARQFPNYSSELNVNALLLGDSALYLCASSLLKKSYEQYFGPGTRLTVT.

This chain uses TRBV27 with TRBJ2-7; D gene uncertain. This CDR3 spans 12 amino acids. Trimming shortened V by 3 bases and J by 3 bases, and 6 bases separated the two germline ends. CDR1 is MNHEY, CDR2 SMNVEV, per germline (reference sequence). DNA of the CDR3: TGTGCCAGCAGTTTCCTAGGCTACGAGCAGTACTTC. Its protein is CASSFLGYEQYF.

This clone showed up just once. The rearrangement uses TRBV20-1 and TRBJ1-1; no clear D. CDR1 is DFQATT, CDR2 SNEGSKA, per germline (reference sequence). CDR3 length equals 10 residues. Trimming took off 5 bases at V and 8 bases at J, with 9 bases between the two ends. The CDR3 loop is CSAEDGEAFF. DNA of the CDR3: TGCAGTGCTGAGGACGGCGAAGCTTTCTTT.

The chain combines TRBV12-2 with TRBJ2-7; TRBD1 was called by the table and not checked on the DNA. TRBV12-2 is deemed a pseudogene. The CDR3 has 17 amino acids. CDR3 sequence: CASRLARTGQERYEQYF. In DNA form, the CDR3 reads TGTGCAAGTCGCTTAGCGAGGACGGGACAGGAGAGGTACGAGCAGTACTTC.

V gene TRBV15 combines with J gene TRBJ1-1; D is ambiguous. Deletions cut 0 bases from V and 5 bases from J, with 10 bases between. From germline, CDR1 is LNHNV and CDR2 YYDKDF (reference sequence). The CDR3 spans 14 residues. The CDR3 sequence: CATSRDGEGTEAFF. CDR3 coding DNA: TGTGCCACCAGCAGAGACGGAGAAGGGACTGAAGCTTTCTTT.

This rearrangement joins TRBV18 to TRBJ2-7, with unresolved D. V lost 1 base to trimming and J lost 2 bases, with 12 bases between them. Germline CDR1 KGHSH, CDR2 LQKENI. The CDR3 loop spans 15 amino acids. The DNA for the CDR3 is TGTGCCAGCTCACCACTGGGCGGTTCCCCCTACGAGCAGTACTTC. It is translated as CASSPLGGSPYEQYF.

The chain carries TRBV24-1 and TRBJ2-1; TRBD1 might be the D (5 bases). Trimming cost V 4 bases and J 0 bases, with 9 bases left between them. The CDR3 loop spans 15 amino acids. CDR1 is KGHDR and CDR2 is SFDVKD in the germline V gene. CDR3 bases: TGTGCCACCAGTGAGGTACAGGCCTCCTACAATGAGCAGTTCTTC. This sequence encodes CATSEVQASYNEQFF.

The chain uses TRBV5-4 and TRBJ2-7; D is perhaps TRBD1 (6 bases). The CDR3 totals 14 residues. V was clipped by 4 bases and J by 2 bases, with 13 bases between them. Germline CDR1 and CDR2: SGHNT and YYREEE (reference sequence). For the CDR3, the DNA is TGTGCCAGCAGCCATACAGGGACCACCTACGAGCAGTACTTC. Translated, it gives CASSHTGTTYEQYF.

The chain is built from TRBV15 and TRBJ1-3; 8 bases fit TRBD1. The CDR3 runs 18 residues. With 1 base clipped from V and 4 bases from J, the junction kept 12 bases outside the gene matches. Germline CDR1 LNHNV, CDR2 YYDKDF (reference sequence). In DNA form, the CDR3 reads TGTGCCACCAGCAGAGGAACGGGCCAGGGGGCAGGAGGAAACACCATATATTTT. It yields the protein CATSRGTGQGAGGNTIYF.

Comments on this clone: One end of the junction varies from germline; a read error may be responsible. The chain combines TRBV19 with TRBJ1-5; 8 nucleotides agree with TRBD1. Germline CDR1 reads LNHDA; CDR2 reads SQIVND (reference sequence). This CDR3 has 14 residues. CDR3 bases: TGTGCCAGTAGTGTAGACAGGGGCGGGCAGCCCCAGCATTTT. Its protein is CASSVDRGGQPQHF.

The chain uses TRBV7-8 and TRBJ1-3, with D unresolved. Trimming pared 4 bases from V and 1 base from J, leaving 5 bases between. Germline V gene lookup returns CDR1 SGHVS and CDR2 FQNEAQ. The CDR3 runs to 13 residues. In DNA, the CDR3 is TGTGCCAGCAGCTCGGGATCTGGAAACACCATATATTTT. Protein sequence: CASSSGSGNTIYF. Drawing the rest from reference TRBV7-8 and TRBJ1-3, the complete variable domain is GAGVSQSPRYKVAKRGQDVALRCDPISGHVSLFWYQQALGQGPEFLTYFQNEAQLDKSGLPSDRFFAERPEGSVSTLKIQRTQQEDSAVYLCASSSGSGNTIYFGEGSWLTVV.

The chain carries TRBV6-5 and TRBJ2-3; the match to TRBD2 covers 11 bases. Germline V gives CDR1 MNHEY, CDR2 SVGAGI. The CDR3 totals 15 residues. The trim removed 2 bases at V and 5 bases at J, leaving 3 bases unmatched. The CDR3 DNA follows: TGTGCCAGCAGTTACGTTAGCGGGAGGGGAGATACGCAGTATTTT. This codes for CASSYVSGRGDTQYF.

This clone has just one count. The rearrangement joins TRBV5-1 to TRBJ2-1; maybe TRBD1 (10 bases). The CDR3 extends over 23 amino acids. The germline V gene encodes CDR1 SGHRS and CDR2 YFSETQ. V lost 5 bases and J lost 0, with 36 bases in between. CDR3 in amino acids: CASRLLGTGDNVSREGSYNEQFF. The DNA of the CDR3 is TGCGCCAGCAGACTCTTGGGGACAGGGGATAACGTCTCGCGGGAGGGCTCCTACAATGAGCAGTTCTTC.

The gene calls are TRBV9 and TRBJ1-3; TRBD1 is a possible D gene (5 bases). With 4 bases removed from V and 2 bases from J, the gap between germline ends came to 16 bases. The CDR3 extends over 16 amino acids. Germline values: CDR1 SGDLS, CDR2 YYNGEE. The DNA for the CDR3 is TGTGCCAGCAGCTTCAGGGTAGACGGACCTGGAAACACCATATATTTT. Its translation: CASSFRVDGPGNTIYF.

The CDR3 bases are TGTGCCAGCAGCTTAGCGATATCTAGCGGGAACAATGAGCAGTTCTTC. Its translation: CASSLAISSGNNEQFF. This chain links TRBV7-9 with TRBJ2-1; the match to TRBD2 covers 9 bases. Losses at the gene ends were 0 bases for V and 5 bases for J; bases not matched to a gene: 5. The germline V gene encodes CDR1 SEHNR and CDR2 FQNEAQ (reference sequence). The CDR3 is 16 amino acids.

This chain joins TRBV5-1 and TRBJ2-7, with TRBD1 as a possible D gene (6 bases). Germline V gene sequence: CDR1 SGHRS, CDR2 YFSETQ. Trimming cost V 0 bases and J 9 bases, with 22 bases left between them. The CDR3 sequence is 16 residues long. The CDR3 nucleotides read TGCGCCAGCAGCTTGGTGGCAGGGGCCGAGACCTGGGGGCAGTACTTC. Translating gives CASSLVAGAETWGQYF.

V gene TRBV5-8 combines with J gene TRBJ2-5; D unresolved. Between the trimmed V and J ends, which lost 2 bases and 5 bases, there was a span of 10 bases. CDR1 and CDR2 (germline): SGHTS, YDEGEE. This CDR3 is 13 amino acids long. In nucleotides, the CDR3 is TGTGCCAGCAGCTTTGTGGGTACGGAGACCCAGTACTTC. Translating gives CASSFVGTETQYF.

The genes are TRBV6-1 and TRBJ2-7; D is possibly TRBD1 or TRBD2 (5 bases each). V was trimmed by 0 bases and J by 2 bases, leaving 14 bases between them. Germline V gives CDR1 MNHNS, CDR2 SASEGT. There are 16 residues in the CDR3. CDR3 protein: CASSEAPSVGAYEQYF. In DNA form, the CDR3 reads TGTGCCAGCAGTGAAGCCCCCTCCGTGGGGGCCTACGAGCAGTACTTC.

As for this clone: One junction end disagrees with the germline gene, perhaps due to a read error. This chain joins TRBV27 and TRBJ1-3, with D possibly being TRBD1 (5 bases). The CDR3 is made up of 8 amino acids. Germline CDR1 and CDR2: MNHEY and SMNVEV (reference sequence). The CDR3, as DNA: TGTGCCAGCAGTCCCAGACAGTTT. Protein sequence: CASSPRQF.

The chain carries TRBV4-2 and TRBJ2-7; D uncertain. Germline assignment: CDR1 LGHNA and CDR2 YNFKEQ. The CDR3 is made up of 16 amino acids. The V and J ends lost 3 bases and 2 bases respectively, with 17 bases between them. CDR3 DNA sequence: TGTGCCAGCAGCCATGGCGCATTTGAGCGTCCCTACGAGCAGTACTTC. Translated, it gives CASSHGAFERPYEQYF.

The chain is built from TRBV28 and TRBJ2-1; D unclear. The length of the CDR3 is 11 residues. The ends were cut back, 3 bases at V and 10 bases at J, with 7 bases in the middle. Germline V gene lookup returns CDR1 MDHEN and CDR2 SYDVKM. The DNA for the CDR3 is TGTGCCAGCAGTTTTAGAAGGGAGCAGTTCTTC. It codes for CASSFRREQFF.